A selection of T cell receptor beta chains follows, all from one sample in a study of T cell changes during pregnancy in multiple sclerosis. Profiling relied on immunoSEQ multiplex PCR, and the TCRdb table lists in-frame clones only, not all of them. Of 68,000 or so clones listed, more than 80% are singletons. This material consisted of peripheral blood, taken in the second trimester of pregnancy. These receptors were taken from a female donor with multiple sclerosis, enrolled in a pregnancy study. CDR3s include the opening cysteine and the closing phenylalanine or tryptophan. Fields, in order: clone size, J gene, V gene, D gene, CDR3 DNA, CDR3 protein. A D gene is named only where the DNA matches it firmly. Only part of the rows carry a size: once, few, many, or a class if the clone is expanded.

>NA|TRBJ2-1|TRBV7-9|TRBD1
TGTGCCAGCAGCTTAGGCTGGACAGGGGGCCGGGATGAGCAGTTCTTC
CASSLGWTGGRDEQFF
>NA|TRBJ1-1|TRBV5-6|NA
TGTGCCAGCAGCCTGGGGGCGAACACTGAAGCTTTCTTT
CASSLGANTEAFF
>once|TRBJ2-7|TRBV11-2|TRBD2
TGTGCCAGCAGCACACTAGCGGGTAGCTCCTACGAGCAGTACTTC
CASSTLAGSSYEQYF
>NA|TRBJ1-6|TRBV19|TRBD1
TGTGCCAGTAGTACAATACCCGGGACAGCCAATAATTCACCCCTCCACTTT
CASSTIPGTANNSPLHF
>NA|TRBJ1-5|TRBV18|TRBD1
TGTGCCAGCTCACCCGACAGGGGGAGCAATCAGCCCCAGCATTTT
CASSPDRGSNQPQHF
>NA|TRBJ2-1|TRBV5-1|TRBD2
TGCGCCAGCGACCCTGGCCGGACTAGCGGGGGGGCTACCTACAATGAGCAGTTCTTC
CASDPGRTSGGATYNEQFF
>NA|TRBJ1-1|TRBV11-2|TRBD1
TGTGCCAGCAGCCGGACAGGGGGCGTCCGTACTGAAGCTTTCTTT
CASSRTGGVRTEAFF
>once|TRBJ2-7|TRBV5-4|NA
TGTGCCAGCAGCTTGTCGACGGGGGTCACCTACGAGCAGTACTTC
CASSLSTGVTYEQYF
>NA|TRBJ2-1|TRBV5-4|TRBD2
TGTGCCAGCAGCTTGGCGCGGGGGTCCTACAATGAGCAGTTCTTC
CASSLARGSYNEQFF
>NA|TRBJ2-3|TRBV27|TRBD2
TGTGCCAGCAGCCCTGGAGCGGGGGGGTACACAGATACGCAGTATTTT
CASSPGAGGYTDTQYF
>NA|TRBJ1-1|TRBV4-2|TRBD1
TGTGCCAGCAGCCAAGGGGCGACAGGGGAAGCTGAAGCTTTCTTT
CASSQGATGEAEAFF
>NA|TRBJ2-1|TRBV19|TRBD1
TGTGCCAGTAGTATGTGGGGAGCAGGGGGCGCGGTAAGTGAGCAGTTCTTC
CASSMWGAGGAVSEQFF
>NA|TRBJ2-2|TRBV19|NA
TGTGCCAGCGCGGGACTTACCAACACCGGGGAGCTGTTTTTT
CASAGLTNTGELFF
>NA|TRBJ2-7|TRBV7-8|NA
TGTGCCAGCAGCTTAGAGACAAGCGACAGGACTTTTTCCTACGAGCAGTACTTC
CASSLETSDRTFSYEQYF
>few|TRBJ1-6|TRBV6-1|TRBD1
TGTGCCAGCAGTCCGACAGGGATCGATTCACCCCTCCACTTT
CASSPTGIDSPLHF
>NA|TRBJ2-7|TRBV10-3|NA
TGTGCCATCAGTGGGAGGCGGAGGGATAGCTCCTACGAGCAGTACTTC
CAISGRRRDSSYEQYF
>NA|TRBJ1-1|TRBV6-5|NA
TGTGCCAGCAGTTACCTGAGTGGGGCCACTGAAGCTTTCTTT
CASSYLSGATEAFF
>NA|TRBJ2-7|TRBV27|TRBD1
TGTGCCAGCAGCCTCGACAGGGGAGGCTACGAGCAGTACTTC
CASSLDRGGYEQYF
>NA|TRBJ1-2|TRBV19|TRBD1
TGTGCCAGTAGTACCGGGACAGGGCTACCCTATGGCTACACCTTC
CASSTGTGLPYGYTF
>once|TRBJ1-5|TRBV7-2|NA
TGTGCCAGCAGCTTAGGTTCGGTCAGCAATCAGCCCCAGCATTTT
CASSLGSVSNQPQHF
>NA|TRBJ1-3|TRBV9|NA
TGTGCCAGCAGCGACCTCAGCTCTGGAAACACCATATATTTT
CASSDLSSGNTIYF
>NA|TRBJ1-4|TRBV13|TRBD1
TGTGCCAGCAGCCGGGGCCCCGGGACAGGGGACTTT
CASSRGPGTGDF
>NA|TRBJ1-2|TRBV15|NA
TGTGCCACCAGCAGCGCTGACACTTTTGACTATGGCTACACCTTC
CATSSADTFDYGYTF
>NA|TRBJ1-5|TRBV10-3|TRBD1
TGTGCCATCAGTGAGGACAGGGTGGGTCAGCCCCAGCATTTT
CAISEDRVGQPQHF
>once|TRBJ1-2|TRBV14|NA
TGTGCCAGCAGCCAAGTACAGGGTTTCTATGGCTACACCTTC
CASSQVQGFYGYTF
>NA|TRBJ2-3|TRBV2|NA
TGTGCCAGCAGCAGGGGGGCCTTCACAGATACGCAGTATTTT
CASSRGAFTDTQYF
>NA|TRBJ2-1|TRBV10-3|TRBD2
TGTGCCATCAGTGAGTCGGGGGGGTCCATCAATGAGCAGTTCTTC
CAISESGGSINEQFF
>NA|TRBJ1-2|TRBV10-2|NA
TGCGCCACCACGGACAGTTATAACTATGGCTACACCTTC
CATTDSYNYGYTF
>NA|TRBJ1-2|TRBV5-1|TRBD1
TGCGCCAGCAGCTTGGCGGTCCTTACAGGGGAATATGGCTACACCTTC
CASSLAVLTGEYGYTF
>NA|TRBJ2-2|TRBV5-1|NA
TGCGCCAGCAGCCCACAGGGCGGGGAGCTGTTTTTT
CASSPQGGELFF
>NA|TRBJ2-1|TRBV4-2|NA
TGTGCCAGCAGCCAAGGAACTGCGGGGGACATTTTCAATGAGCAGTTCTTC
CASSQGTAGDIFNEQFF
>NA|TRBJ1-5|TRBV30|NA
TGTGCCTGGAGTCCGGAGGGGCGGCAGCCCCAGCATTTT
CAWSPEGRQPQHF
>NA|TRBJ2-5|TRBV7-2|TRBD2
TGTGCCAGCAGCTTAATCCTAGCGGCCAAAGAGACCCAGTACTTC
CASSLILAAKETQYF
>NA|TRBJ1-4|TRBV4-2|TRBD1
TGTGCCAGCAGCCAAGAAAGACAGGGACCTAATGAAAAACTGTTTTTT
CASSQERQGPNEKLFF
>NA|TRBJ2-7|TRBV29-1|NA
TGCAGCGCCCGACGGGGCAGGGGCTCCTACGAGCAGTACTTC
CSARRGRGSYEQYF
>NA|TRBJ2-3|TRBV7-3|NA
TGTGCCAGCAGCTCCCAGAGGACAGATACGCAGTATTTT
CASSSQRTDTQYF
>NA|TRBJ1-6|TRBV6-6|NA
TGTGCCGTCAGGGCTGCAGCGTATAATTCACCCCTCCACTTT
CAVRAAAYNSPLHF
>NA|TRBJ1-1|TRBV7-3|NA
TGTGCCAGCAGCTTAACGGGAGGAGGCGTAACTGAAGCTTTCTTT
CASSLTGGGVTEAFF
>NA|TRBJ2-3|TRBV19|NA
TGTGCCAGTAGCGTACAGGGTACAGATACGCAGTATTTT
CASSVQGTDTQYF
>once|TRBJ1-2|TRBV7-9|NA
TGTGCCAGCAGCTTGGTGCGGGCTGGCTACACCTTC
CASSLVRAGYTF
>NA|TRBJ2-5|TRBV7-2|NA
TGTGCCAGCAGCTTAGCAGGTAGCGCTCGTGCGTACTTC
CASSLAGSARAYF
>NA|TRBJ1-3|TRBV5-6|NA
TGTGCCAGCAGCTGGGGGGGGGTCGGAAACACCATATATTTT
CASSWGGVGNTIYF
>NA|TRBJ2-1|TRBV15|NA
TGTGCCACCAGCAGTCCTCTTTGGCAGCGGGAGCAGTTCTTC
CATSSPLWQREQFF
>NA|TRBJ2-7|TRBV6-5|NA
TGTGCCAGCAGCCGAACGAGTCGCTCCTACGAGCAGTACTTC
CASSRTSRSYEQYF
>NA|TRBJ2-5|TRBV5-4|TRBD1
TGTGCCAGCAGCCAAGGACAGGGGGCTGCTGAGACCCAGTACTTC
CASSQGQGAAETQYF
>NA|TRBJ1-1|TRBV6-6|TRBD1
TGTGCCAGCAGTTACTCGTCGAACAGGGGGCCTACTGAAGCTTTCTTT
CASSYSSNRGPTEAFF
>NA|TRBJ2-1|TRBV19|TRBD2
TGTGCCAGTCGCAGCGGGGGGGCTTCCAATGAGCAGTTCTTC
CASRSGGASNEQFF
>NA|TRBJ2-5|TRBV18|NA
TGTGCCAGCTCACCAGGTAGCGCAGAGACCCAGTACTTC
CASSPGSAETQYF
>NA|TRBJ2-1|TRBV4-1|TRBD1
TGCGCCAGCAGCCTAACAGGGGCCGTAACCTACAATGAGCAGTTCTTC
CASSLTGAVTYNEQFF
>NA|TRBJ2-5|TRBV18|NA
TGTGCCAGCTCACCACCGGTCGGGGATCCGGGCGGAGAGACCCAGTACTTC
CASSPPVGDPGGETQYF
>NA|TRBJ1-3|TRBV5-6|NA
TGTGCCAGCAGCTGGGGACATCTTCGTCTGGGCGGAAACACCATATATTTT
CASSWGHLRLGGNTIYF
>NA|TRBJ1-1|TRBV5-4|NA
TGTGCCAGCTCCCCAGGGGTGGGTGAAGCTTTCTTT
CASSPGVGEAFF